This T cell receptor (beta chain) comes out of a study of regulatory T cells in long-lasting Graves disease. Study-wide results and caveats: Lower TCR diversity was seen in persistent Graves' patients than in newly diagnosed ones.

According to the study, TCR beta libraries were built with iRepertoire HTBI primers and CDR3-region Arm-PCR. TCRdb reanalysed the multiplex PCR reads using MiXCR and keeps one entry per CDR3 protein. This sample has approximately 400,000 distinct CDR3 sequences, with roughly 16% found just once. This clonotype was observed many times. Its specificity is not known. The time point: newly diagnosed GD, antithyroid drugs for less than 3 months. PBMC RNA was the source of the TCR library. An endocrinology department in Xi'an, China, supplied the patients. This CDR3 spans 16 amino acids. V lost 6 bases, J lost 1 base, and 10 bases stayed unmatched.

The chain combines TRBV12-3 or TRBV12-4 with TRBJ2-3, with 7 positions matching TRBD1. The clonotype originates from a female donor with Graves disease. The source was peripheral blood mononuclear cells (PBMCs), collected at new diagnosis, from a patient treated with antithyroid drugs. The CDR3 nucleotides are TGTGCCAGCAGCGGAGGCAGGGGGTGGGGCACAGATACGCAGTATTTT. As protein: CASSGGRGWGTDTQYF.